Shown below are 23 T cell receptor beta chains from a single sample sequenced in a study of cytomegalovirus exposure and HLA in healthy donors. A multiplex PCR was run with 60 Vbeta primers and 13 Jbeta primers. Profiled with immunoSEQ multiplex PCR; TCRdb holds only in-frame clones, not every one. The sample shows hundreds of thousands of clones, just over 75% of them seen only once. Sequencing used PBMCs. These receptors were obtained from a man younger than 30 in good health and CMV-seronegative.

This rearrangement joins TRBV2 to TRBJ2-1; D remains unclear. The CDR3 spans 12 residues. Trimming removed 1 base from V and 6 bases from J, with 4 bases in between. The V gene's germline CDR1 is SNHLY and CDR2 FYNNEI. CDR3 sequence (DNA): TGTGCCAGCAGTGAAGTCAGCAATGAGCAGTTCTTC. Translated, it gives CASSEVSNEQFF. The variable domain in full, completed from reference TRBV2 and TRBJ2-1, reads EPEVTQTPSHQVTQMGQEVILRCVPISNHLYFYWYRQILGQKVEFLVSFYNNEISEKSEIFDDQFSVERPDGSNFTLKIRSTKLEDSAMYFCASSEVSNEQFFGPGTRLTVL.

The J gene is TRBJ1-1, the V gene TRBV7-6, with D unclear. The CDR3 is made up of 12 amino acids. The germline V gene encodes CDR1 SGHVS and CDR2 FNYEAQ. The ends were cut back, 5 bases at V and 4 bases at J, with 8 bases in the middle. CDR3 residues: CASSPFLTEAFF. In DNA, the CDR3 is TGTGCCAGCAGCCCTTTCCTCACTGAAGCTTTCTTT.

The rearrangement links TRBV15 to TRBJ2-5; TRBD2 agrees at 8 bases. Germline CDR1 and CDR2: LNHNV and YYDKDF (reference sequence). J lost 4 bases, V lost 2 bases, and 3 bases had no gene match. The CDR3 extends over 14 amino acids. In DNA, the CDR3 is TGTGCCACCAGCAGACGTAGCGGGACAGAGACCCAGTACTTC. It yields the protein CATSRRSGTETQYF.

The V call is TRBV7-9, the J call TRBJ2-5; tentative D call: TRBD1 (6 bases). Germline loops: CDR1 SEHNR, CDR2 FQNEAQ (reference sequence). CDR3 length: 12 residues. The V gene lost 5 bases and the J gene lost 5 bases, with 9 bases spanning the gap. The CDR3, as DNA: TGTGCCAGCAGCCAGGGGTGGGAGACCCAGTACTTC. Protein product: CASSQGWETQYF.

This chain connects TRBV27 to TRBJ2-1; D is perhaps TRBD1 (6 bases). The CDR3 is 15 residues long. Trimming stripped 6 bases from V and 5 bases from J, with 17 bases between. CDR1 and CDR2 (germline): MNHEY, SMNVEV (reference sequence). The CDR3 loop is CASSEWTAKNNEQFF. In DNA form, the CDR3 reads TGTGCCAGCAGCGAATGGACAGCAAAGAACAATGAGCAGTTCTTC.

The CDR3 region is CASPGLAGDTQYF. The DNA for the CDR3 is TGTGCCAGCCCTGGACTAGCGGGAGATACGCAGTATTTT. This sequence joins TRBV2 and TRBJ2-3, with 11 bases aligning to TRBD2. The germline V gene encodes CDR1 SNHLY and CDR2 FYNNEI. V lost 8 bases, J lost 5 bases, and 3 bases stayed unmatched. The CDR3 has 13 amino acids.

CDR3 DNA sequence: TGTGCCAGCAGCTTAGCAGGGGAAAACATTCAGTACTTC. It translates to CASSLAGENIQYF. The chain uses TRBV7-6 and TRBJ2-4; TRBD1 might be the D (5 bases). The CDR3 contains 13 residues. Trimming removed 0 bases from V and 5 bases from J, with 5 bases in between. The germline V gene has CDR1 SGHVS and CDR2 FNYEAQ.

The chain uses TRBV30 and TRBJ1-1; D remains ambiguous. Trimming pared 2 bases from V and 1 base from J, leaving 8 bases between. This CDR3 comprises 13 residues. The germline gives CDR1 GTSNPN, CDR2 SVGIG (reference sequence). CDR3 protein: CAWSRVRNTEAFF. The CDR3 DNA follows: TGTGCCTGGAGTCGGGTTAGGAACACTGAAGCTTTCTTT.

The chain combines TRBV9 with TRBJ2-2; perhaps TRBD1 as D (5 bases). V lost 4 bases to trimming and J lost 4 bases, with 17 bases between them. The CDR3 is 16 amino acids. CDR1 and CDR2 (germline): SGDLS, YYNGEE. The CDR3 DNA is TGTGCCAGCAGCCCCTGGGGAAACCAGGGCACCGGGGAGCTGTTTTTT. Residues: CASSPWGNQGTGELFF.

This clone has a single count. This rearrangement joins TRBV1 to TRBJ2-7; the table's D call TRBD1 went unverified against the DNA. TRBV1 is shown as a pseudogene. The CDR3 is made up of 14 amino acids. Written as DNA, the CDR3 is TGCACCAGCAGAAGGGGGGACAGAACCTACGAGCAGTACTTC. Translating it yields CTSRRGDRTYEQYF.

As concerns this clone: The same CDR3 can be traced to other DNA sequences in this sample. V is TRBV2 and J is TRBJ1-1; 10 bases align to TRBD1. This CDR3 comprises 13 residues. The V segment lost 6 bases and the J segment 3 bases; nucleotides outside the gene matches: 1. Germline V lookup: CDR1 SNHLY, CDR2 FYNNEI. CDR3 sequence reads: CASRTGGYTEAFF. CDR3 coding DNA: TGTGCCAGCAGGACAGGGGGCTACACTGAAGCTTTCTTT.

The rearrangement links TRBV14 to TRBJ1-1; D remains ambiguous. With 4 bases removed from V and 0 bases from J, the gap between germline ends came to 9 bases. Per the germline V gene, CDR1 is SGHDN and CDR2 is FVKESK. The CDR3 has 14 residues. CDR3 in amino acids: CASSPLTLNTEAFF. CDR3 DNA sequence: TGTGCCAGCAGCCCTTTAACATTGAACACTGAAGCTTTCTTT.

This chain links TRBV7-3 with TRBJ2-6, with D uncertain. This CDR3 is built from 16 residues. Trimming shortened V by 5 bases and J by 0 bases, and 11 bases separated the two germline ends. Germline CDR1 and CDR2: SGHTA and FQGTGA. This CDR3 reads CASSPAGGSGANVLTF. CDR3 bases: TGTGCCAGCAGCCCCGCCGGTGGCTCTGGGGCCAACGTCCTGACTTTC.

The J gene is TRBJ1-1, the V gene TRBV5-5; D might be TRBD1 (5 bases). Trimming stripped 6 bases from V and 6 bases from J, with 27 bases between. The CDR3 length is 17 residues. CDR1 is SGHKS and CDR2 is YYEKEE in the germline V gene (reference sequence). The chain's CDR3 is CASTLRFSVGGLAEAFF. The CDR3, as DNA: TGTGCCAGCACCCTACGCTTTTCCGTCGGGGGGTTGGCTGAAGCTTTCTTT. Full variable domain (missing parts from reference TRBV5-5 and TRBJ1-1): DAGVTQSPTHLIKTRGQQVTLRCSPISGHKSVSWYQQVLGQGPQFIFQYYEKEERGRGNFPDRFSARQFPNYSSELNVNALLLGDSALYLCASTLRFSVGGLAEAFFGQGTRLTVV.

The chain employs TRBV27 and TRBJ2-5; no firm D call. The CDR3 consists of 13 residues. The germline CDR1 and CDR2 sequences are MNHEY and SMNVEV (reference sequence). V lost 4 bases and J lost 5, with 11 bases in between. In nucleotides, the CDR3 is TGTGCCAGCAGTTCCAATACCGGTGAGACCCAGTACTTC. It translates to CASSSNTGETQYF.

This clone has only a few counts. This chain connects TRBV11-2 to TRBJ2-3; D gene ambiguous. The CDR3 is made up of 19 amino acids. V was cut by 2 bases and J by 3 bases, with 24 bases left in between. Germline values: CDR1 SGHAT, CDR2 FQNNGV. This chain's CDR3 is CASSLSSTARIFGTDTQYF. CDR3 nucleotides: TGTGCCAGCAGCTTATCATCTACGGCAAGGATCTTCGGGACAGATACGCAGTATTTT.

This chain links TRBV5-4 with TRBJ1-1; perhaps TRBD1 as D (6 bases). CDR3 length: 14 amino acids. With 3 bases removed from V and 1 base from J, the gap between germline ends came to 10 bases. The V gene's germline CDR1 is SGHNT and CDR2 YYREEE (reference sequence). The CDR3 here is CASSSGTRNTEAFF. Here the CDR3 DNA reads TGTGCCAGCAGCTCCGGGACACGGAACACTGAAGCTTTCTTT.

The chain recombines TRBV19 with TRBJ2-3; 11 bases line up with TRBD2. This CDR3 has 15 residues. CDR1 is LNHDA and CDR2 is SQIVND in the germline V gene (reference sequence). V was pared by 4 bases and J by 5 bases, with 5 bases of the junction left unmatched. This CDR3 reads CASSSSGRVGDTQYF. CDR3 DNA sequence: TGTGCCAGTAGTAGTAGCGGGAGGGTCGGAGATACGCAGTATTTT.

V and J are TRBV4-1 and TRBJ2-1; D possibly corresponds to TRBD2 (5 bases). This CDR3 region has 14 residues. Between the trimmed V and J ends, which lost 6 bases and 3 bases, there was a span of 12 bases. Germline loops: CDR1 MGHRA, CDR2 YSYEKL. The CDR3 region is CASRRGHYYNEQFF. Written as DNA, the CDR3 is TGCGCCAGCAGGCGCGGGCATTACTACAATGAGCAGTTCTTC.

The chain links TRBV7-5 to TRBJ2-5; the DNA was not compared with TRBD2, the D call given in the table. TRBV7-5 is a pseudogene locus. The CDR3 extends over 16 amino acids. The CDR3 DNA sequence: TGTGCCAGAAGCTATCTCCCCGGACTAGTCGTGAAGACCCAGTACTTC. Protein product: CARSYLPGLVVKTQYF.

The V and J genes are TRBV5-1 and TRBJ2-2; perhaps TRBD2 as D (6 bases). Germline CDR1 SGHRS, CDR2 YFSETQ. V was trimmed by 7 bases and J by 0 bases, leaving 16 bases between them. The CDR3 is 16 residues long. The CDR3 region is CASSSPAGANTGELFF. The DNA of the CDR3 is TGCGCCAGCTCTTCACCAGCGGGCGCGAACACCGGGGAGCTGTTTTTT.

The genes are TRBV29-1 and TRBJ1-1, with D possibly matching TRBD1 (5 bases). Germline V gives CDR1 SQVTM, CDR2 ANQGSEA. This CDR3 region has 12 residues. V lost 6 bases and J 3 bases, leaving 11 bases between the germline ends. CDR3 DNA: TGCAGCGTCGCAGGACAAGACACTGAAGCTTTCTTT. It codes for CSVAGQDTEAFF.

The gene calls are TRBV28 and TRBJ1-4, with D unclear. Germline V gives CDR1 MDHEN, CDR2 SYDVKM. The CDR3 sequence is 12 residues long. Trimming removed 8 bases at V and 2 bases at J, with 6 bases between. CDR3 DNA: TGTGCCAGCGGCGGGACTAATGAAAAACTGTTTTTT. Encoded protein: CASGGTNEKLFF.